This record concerns one TCR beta chain sequence. Autoimmune disease history or systemic immunosuppression was exclusionary. Assay: immunoSEQ multiplex PCR; the TCRdb copy retains only in-frame clones and omits some. The sample carries fewer than 95,000 clones, approximately 90% recorded once. The trim removed 11 bases at V and 7 bases at J, leaving 8 bases unmatched. The CDR3 has 14 amino acids. CDR1 and CDR2 (germline): SEHNR, FQNEAQ (reference sequence). The source of the sample is a study of OX40 agonist ivuxolimab in advanced cancers. The J gene is TRBJ2-1, the V gene TRBV7-9; 13 bases align to TRBD2. The clonotype originates from an adult with an advanced solid tumor such as melanoma, head and neck, liver or kidney cancer. Specimen: CD4+ or CD8+ T cells sorted from blood, collected in a trial of the OX40 agonist ivuxolimab. The CDR3 region is CACKGLAGTNEQFF. Here the CDR3 DNA reads TGTGCCTGCAAGGGACTAGCGGGAACAAATGAGCAGTTCTTC.